A selection of T cell receptor beta chains follows, all from one sample in a study of T cell repertoires in cytomegalovirus infection. Each CDR3 protein gets one entry after TCRdb re-called the reads with MiXCR. Of about 450,000 distinct CDR3 sequences in the sample, 25% to 40% were seen once. Sequencing was carried out using PBMCs. The receptors stem from a human donor in good health (CMV status not recorded). Some clones in this sample may be carry-over from other donors' samples. Each CDR3 is given with its conserved first and last residue. Fields, in order: V gene, CDR3 protein.

>TRBV19
CASTRTGDGNQPQHF
>TRBV5-6
CASSSLSGGLPFTDTQYF
>TRBV15
CATSRRAGGQRETQYF
>TRBV7-9
CASSLGGGVSAFF
>TRBV6-1
CASSEDGFFEDGYTF
>TRBV7-2
CASSSGTDLGNTIYF
>TRBV5-1
CASSLDAGDTEAFF
>TRBV27
CASSPERVEQPQHF
>TRBV18
CASSPRPSGGLTSETQYF
>TRBV6-1
CASRPWTGSSGNTIYF
>TRBV27
CASSTSPWEEQNSPLHF
>TRBV18
CASSPLEGLGSEAFF
>TRBV11-2
CASSIRAPTEAFF
>TRBV7-2
CASRGATGAYGYTF
>TRBV6-2/TRBV6-3
CASSYSGTSAVGELFF
>TRBV18
CASSAGTASEKLFF
>TRBV7-8
CASARGQAAYEQYF
>TRBV24-1
CATSDLVDGRTNTEAFF
>TRBV12-3/TRBV12-4
CASSPPGASGPAYEQYF
>TRBV29-1
CSVSLGQGFAEPNTEAFF
>TRBV7-2
CASSLRGGPGYEQYF
>TRBV15
CATSREGTVNTEAFF
>TRBV11-2
CASSSRPGQGHNEKLFF
>TRBV7-8
CASSIHRVNQPQHF
>TRBV7-8
CASSLESGTYEQYF
>TRBV3-1
CASSPKAGGFTGELFF
>TRBV7-2
CASSLVSSGLPSNQPQHF
>TRBV7-9
CASSLAGGTSGSREQFF
>TRBV5-6
CASSLVRGDGQYF
>TRBV7-2
CASRQSSTDTQYF
>TRBV6-6
CASSYSGTSRDNEQFF
>TRBV7-2
CASSSKRGGSNEQFF
>TRBV6-1
CASSEPPRGAFF
>TRBV7-9
CASSPHTGMGNTEAFF
>TRBV6-6
CASSPLTGLAFF
>TRBV7-2
CASTQERGTTDTQYF
>TRBV4-2
CASSQDRFGGASGEQFF